The 17 T cell receptor beta chains below all came from one sample that was sequenced in a study of T cells after yellow fever vaccination. Each CDR3 protein is one row after TCRdb ran MiXCR on the 5' RACE reads. The data hold 500,000 to 650,000 distinct CDR3 sequences, with roughly a sixth observed a single time. The input for sequencing was PBMCs, taken 5 to 6 days after the first yellow fever vaccination. The receptors were sampled from a man aged 18 to 35 who received the YFV17D yellow fever vaccine.

The chain carries TRBV4-2 and TRBJ2-3; TRBD2 might be the D (5 bases). The ends were cut back, 1 base at V and 2 bases at J, with 13 bases in the middle. This CDR3 has 16 amino acids. Germline CDR1 LGHNA, CDR2 YNFKEQ. CDR3 coding DNA: TGTGCCAGCAGCCAAGCTGACTACAGCACCACAGATACGCAGTATTTT. Its translation is CASSQADYSTTDTQYF.

The rearrangement joins TRBV9 to TRBJ2-3, with 7 bases matching TRBD2. Germline lookup yields CDR1 SGDLS and CDR2 YYNGEE. V lost 4 bases to trimming and J lost 4 bases; unmatched junction nucleotides: 12. This CDR3 spans 16 amino acids. The DNA for the CDR3 is TGTGCCAGCAGCCCACGGGGGGATTGGGTTGCAGATACGCAGTATTTT. Its protein product is CASSPRGDWVADTQYF.

This clonotype came up many times. A read error may account for a junction end that differs from germline. The chain couples TRBV5-1 to TRBJ1-5; D is uncertain. Germline CDR1 is SGHRS and CDR2 is YFSETQ. This CDR3 is 13 amino acids long. The CDR3 DNA follows: TGTGCCAGCAGTTGGGGTAGTAATCAGCCCCAGCATTTT. This gives the protein CASSWGSNQPQHF.

In its sample, this clonotype was seen many times. The rearrangement uses TRBV6-2 or TRBV6-3 and TRBJ1-2; tentatively, D is TRBD1 (6 bases). Germline-derived CDR1 and CDR2 are MNHEY and SVGEGT. V was clipped by 4 bases and J by 2 bases, with 8 bases between them. The CDR3 is 13 amino acids. The CDR3 nucleotides read TGTGCCAGCAGTTCAGGGGCCAACTATGGCTACACCTTC. It specifies CASSSGANYGYTF.

The chain is built from TRBV3-1 and TRBJ2-2; 8 nucleotides line up with TRBD1. CDR3 length equals 14 residues. J gave up 7 bases and V 2 bases, and 3 bases lay outside the gene matches. Germline V gene data show CDR1 as LGHDT and CDR2 as YNNKEL (reference sequence). The CDR3 reads CASSQSGGIGELFF. The DNA for the CDR3 is TGTGCCAGCAGCCAATCAGGGGGCATCGGGGAGCTGTTTTTT. The full variable domain, its missing parts supplied by reference TRBV3-1 and TRBJ2-2, is DTAVSQTPKYLVTQMGNDKSIKCEQNLGHDTMYWYKQDSKKFLKIMFSYNNKELIINETVPNRFSPKSPDKAHLNLHINSLELGDSAVYFCASSQSGGIGELFFGEGSRLTVL.

J is TRBJ2-1 and V is TRBV6-5; 8 bases fit TRBD2. The germline gives CDR1 MNHEY, CDR2 SVGAGI. CDR3 length: 12 amino acids. Trimming at V came to 7 bases and at J to 10 bases, leaving 6 bases not matched to a gene. This chain's CDR3 is CASTSIAGEQFF. The DNA for the CDR3 is TGTGCCAGCACCTCGATAGCGGGGGAGCAGTTCTTC.

This clonotype was recorded at least ten times. The rearrangement uses TRBV20-1 and TRBJ2-5; D is ambiguous. V shed 0 bases and J shed 5 bases, with 10 bases lying between them. The CDR3 extends over 13 amino acids. CDR1 and CDR2 (germline): DFQATT, SNEGSKA (reference sequence). This CDR3 reads CSARDLARETQYF. For the CDR3, the DNA is TGCAGTGCTAGAGATTTAGCTCGGGAGACCCAGTACTTC.

V gene TRBV27 combines with J gene TRBJ2-1; D is unresolved. The V gene's germline CDR1 is MNHEY and CDR2 SMNVEV (reference sequence). Deletions cut 4 bases from V and 4 bases from J, with 11 bases between. The CDR3 has 14 amino acids. DNA of the CDR3: TGTGCCAGCAGTTCAAGGCCCCTTTACAATGAGCAGTTCTTC. Protein sequence: CASSSRPLYNEQFF.

This clonotype was counted a few times. The V call is TRBV28, the J call TRBJ2-7; no firm D call. Germline loops: CDR1 MDHEN, CDR2 SYDVKM. V lost 3 bases and J 3 bases, leaving 15 bases between the germline ends. The CDR3 loop spans 15 amino acids. CDR3 DNA: TGTGCCAGCAGTTTTGGGCGTAACAGTCTCTACGAGCAGTACGTC. Protein: CASSFGRNSLYEQYV.

At least ten counts were recorded for this clonotype. This chain uses TRBV7-2 with TRBJ2-1, with 8 bases aligning to TRBD2. This CDR3 comprises 15 residues. Trimming removed 5 bases from V and 5 bases from J; junction bases left unmatched: 8. Germline lookup yields CDR1 SGHTA and CDR2 FQGNSA. CDR3 in amino acids: CASSPRGGFDNEQFF. In DNA form, the CDR3 reads TGTGCCAGCAGCCCACGGGGGGGTTTCGACAATGAGCAGTTCTTC.

This chain joins TRBV20-1 and TRBJ1-2; D may be TRBD1 (6 bases). CDR1 is DFQATT, CDR2 SNEGSKA, per germline (reference sequence). Trimming removed 3 bases at V and 5 bases at J, with 13 bases between. The CDR3 is 13 amino acids. This CDR3 reads CSARDSTGYGYTF. The CDR3 region has the DNA TGCAGTGCTAGGGACTCAACAGGGTATGGCTACACCTTC.

The chain is built from TRBV27 and TRBJ2-3; 10 nucleotides match TRBD2. V lost 9 bases and J lost 12; bases outside the gene matches: 15. From germline, CDR1 is MNHEY and CDR2 SMNVEV (reference sequence). This CDR3 contains 14 residues. CDR3 in amino acids: CASRLIAGGPIQYF. In DNA, the CDR3 is TGTGCCAGTCGGTTGATAGCGGGGGGCCCGATCCAGTATTTT.

J is TRBJ2-7 and V is TRBV2; D gene ambiguous. Trimming stripped 7 bases from V and 2 bases from J, with 9 bases between. The CDR3 runs to 12 residues. The V gene's germline CDR1 is SNHLY and CDR2 FYNNEI. The CDR3: CASTVDTYEQYF. CDR3 nucleotides: TGTGCCAGCACCGTTGACACCTACGAGCAGTACTTC.

This clonotype showed up just a few times. J is TRBJ1-6 and V is TRBV7-6; D is unresolved. The CDR3 consists of 15 residues. CDR1 SGHVS and CDR2 FNYEAQ come from the germline V gene. The V end was cut by 5 bases, the J end by 0 bases, with 8 bases between. The CDR3 reads CASSLKSSYNSPLHF. The CDR3 nucleotides read TGTGCCAGCAGCCTAAAGAGCTCCTATAATTCACCCCTCCACTTT.

The chain recombines TRBV28 with TRBJ2-7, with D unclear. Per the germline V gene, CDR1 is MDHEN and CDR2 is SYDVKM. Trimming stripped 5 bases from V and 6 bases from J, with 5 bases between. The CDR3 loop spans 10 amino acids. The DNA of the CDR3 is TGTGCCAGCAGTATTGCCGAGCAGTACTTC. It is translated as CASSIAEQYF.

This clonotype was counted a few times. The V gene is TRBV24-1, the J gene TRBJ2-3; D possibly corresponds to TRBD2 (5 bases). V was cut by 2 bases and J by 2 bases, with 13 bases left in between. The germline V gene has CDR1 KGHDR and CDR2 SFDVKD. This CDR3 is built from 16 residues. CDR3 sequence: CATSDSEDSYTDTQYF. CDR3 nucleotide sequence: TGTGCCACCAGTGATTCCGAGGACTCATACACAGATACGCAGTATTTT.

The V call is TRBV4-3, the J call TRBJ2-1; 9 bases fit TRBD1. With V trimmed by 4 bases and J by 6 bases, 16 bases remained unmatched. Looked up from germline, CDR1 is LGHNA and CDR2 is YSLEER. This CDR3 has 18 residues. CDR3 sequence (DNA): TGCGCCAGCAGCCGTGGGACAGGGAGCCAATTGGTTGGCAATGAGCAGTTCTTC. Translation: CASSRGTGSQLVGNEQFF.